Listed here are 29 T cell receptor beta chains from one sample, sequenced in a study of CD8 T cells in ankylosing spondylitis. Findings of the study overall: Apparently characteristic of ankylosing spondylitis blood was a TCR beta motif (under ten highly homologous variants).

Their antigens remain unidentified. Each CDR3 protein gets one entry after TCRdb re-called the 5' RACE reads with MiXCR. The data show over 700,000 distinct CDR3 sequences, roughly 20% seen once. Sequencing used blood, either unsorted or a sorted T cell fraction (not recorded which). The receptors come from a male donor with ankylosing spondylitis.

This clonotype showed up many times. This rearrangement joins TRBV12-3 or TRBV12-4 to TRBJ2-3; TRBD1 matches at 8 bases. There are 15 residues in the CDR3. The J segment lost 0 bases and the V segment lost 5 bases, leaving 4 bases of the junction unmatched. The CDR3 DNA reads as TGTGCCAGCAGTCGCGGGACAGGTAGCACAGATACGCAGTATTTT. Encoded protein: CASSRGTGSTDTQYF.

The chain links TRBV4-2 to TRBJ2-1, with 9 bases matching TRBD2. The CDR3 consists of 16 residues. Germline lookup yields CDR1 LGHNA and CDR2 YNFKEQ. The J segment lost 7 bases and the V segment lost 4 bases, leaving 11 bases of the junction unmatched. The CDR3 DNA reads TGTGCCAGCAGCCTCGGGGCTAGCGGGATGGTAAATGAGCAGTTCTTC. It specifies CASSLGASGMVNEQFF.

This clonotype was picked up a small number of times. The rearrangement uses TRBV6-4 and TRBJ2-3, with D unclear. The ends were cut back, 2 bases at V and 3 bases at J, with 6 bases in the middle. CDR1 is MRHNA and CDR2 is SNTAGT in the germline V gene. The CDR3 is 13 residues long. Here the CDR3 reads CASSDQRTDTQYF. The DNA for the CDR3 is TGTGCCAGCAGTGACCAGAGGACAGATACGCAGTATTTT.

DNA for the CDR3: TGTGCCAGCAGCCAAGAAGCAGCGCTTAGCACAGATACGCAGTATTTT. Translating it yields CASSQEAALSTDTQYF. The gene calls are TRBV14 and TRBJ2-3; D is unclear. The length of the CDR3 is 16 residues. V lost 0 bases to trimming and J lost 0 bases, with 10 bases between them. Germline lookup yields CDR1 SGHDN and CDR2 FVKESK.

DNA of the CDR3: TGTGCCAGCAGTACCAAACTCCTCCGGGACAGCATGCGGGAGCAGTACTTC. It specifies CASSTKLLRDSMREQYF. The V call is TRBV6-2 or TRBV6-3, the J call TRBJ2-7; 7 bases align to TRBD1. The CDR3 loop spans 17 amino acids. Germline V lookup: CDR1 MNHEY, CDR2 SVGEGT. Losses at the gene ends were 5 bases for V and 7 bases for J; bases not matched to a gene: 20.

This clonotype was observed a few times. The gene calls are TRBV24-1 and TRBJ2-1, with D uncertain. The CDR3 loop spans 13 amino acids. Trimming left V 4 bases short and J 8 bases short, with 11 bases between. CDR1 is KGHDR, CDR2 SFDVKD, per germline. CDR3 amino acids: CATSEPSADEQFF. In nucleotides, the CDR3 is TGTGCCACCAGTGAACCGTCTGCGGATGAGCAGTTCTTC.

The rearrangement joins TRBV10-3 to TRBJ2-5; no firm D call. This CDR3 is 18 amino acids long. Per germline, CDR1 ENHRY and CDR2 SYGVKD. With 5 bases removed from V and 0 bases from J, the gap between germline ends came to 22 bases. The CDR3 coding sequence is TGTGCCATCAGTTTTCGGCTAACCCTAGGTTCGTACCAAGAGACCCAGTACTTC. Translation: CAISFRLTLGSYQETQYF.

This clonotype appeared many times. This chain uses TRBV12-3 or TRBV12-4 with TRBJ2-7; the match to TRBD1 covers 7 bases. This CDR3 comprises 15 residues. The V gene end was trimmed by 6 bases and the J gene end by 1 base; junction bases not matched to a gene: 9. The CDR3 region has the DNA TGTGCCAGCAGAAGATCCGGGACAGATTCCTACGAGCAGTACTTC. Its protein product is CASRRSGTDSYEQYF.

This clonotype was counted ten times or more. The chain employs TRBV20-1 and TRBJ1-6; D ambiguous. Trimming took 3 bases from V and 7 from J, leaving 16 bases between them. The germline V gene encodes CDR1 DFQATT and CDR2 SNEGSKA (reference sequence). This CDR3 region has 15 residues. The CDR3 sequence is CSARTAQSQNSPLHF. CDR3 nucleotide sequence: TGCAGTGCTAGGACGGCGCAGAGCCAAAATTCACCCCTCCACTTT.

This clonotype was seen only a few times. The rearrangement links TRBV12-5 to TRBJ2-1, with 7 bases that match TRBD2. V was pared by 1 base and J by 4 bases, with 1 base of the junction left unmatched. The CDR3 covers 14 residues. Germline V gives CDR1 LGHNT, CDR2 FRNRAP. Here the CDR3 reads CASGLGGGYNEQFF. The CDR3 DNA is TGTGCTAGTGGTTTGGGGGGAGGGTACAATGAGCAGTTCTTC.

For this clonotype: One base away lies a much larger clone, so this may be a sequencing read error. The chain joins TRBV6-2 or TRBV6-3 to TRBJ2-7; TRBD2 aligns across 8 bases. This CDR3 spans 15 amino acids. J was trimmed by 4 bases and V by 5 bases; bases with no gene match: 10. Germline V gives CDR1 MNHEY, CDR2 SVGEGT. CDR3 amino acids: CASSVLAVGPYEQYF. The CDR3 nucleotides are TGTGCCAGCAGTGTACTAGCGGTAGGGCCGTACGAGCAGTACTTC.

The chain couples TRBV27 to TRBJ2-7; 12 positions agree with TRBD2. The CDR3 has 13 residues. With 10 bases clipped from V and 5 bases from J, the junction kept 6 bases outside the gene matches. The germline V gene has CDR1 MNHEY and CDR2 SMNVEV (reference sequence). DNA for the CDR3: TGTGCCACCTCTAGCGGGAGGGCCAACGAGCAGTACTTC. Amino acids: CATSSGRANEQYF.

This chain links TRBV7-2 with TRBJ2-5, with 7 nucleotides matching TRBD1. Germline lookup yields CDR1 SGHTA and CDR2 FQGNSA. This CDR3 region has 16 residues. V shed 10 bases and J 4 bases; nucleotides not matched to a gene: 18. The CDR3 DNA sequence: TGTGCCACCACCGGATCCGGGACAGCCCCAGGAGAGACCCAGTACTTC. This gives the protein CATTGSGTAPGETQYF.

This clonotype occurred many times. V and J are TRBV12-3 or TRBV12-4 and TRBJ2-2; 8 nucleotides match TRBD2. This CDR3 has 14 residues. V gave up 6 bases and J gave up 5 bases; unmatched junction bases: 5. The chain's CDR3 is CASSSAGVTGELFF. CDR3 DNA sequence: TGTGCCAGCAGCTCAGCGGGAGTAACCGGGGAGCTGTTTTTT.

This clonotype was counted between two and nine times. The CDR3 reads CASGPGPRYEQYF. The CDR3 bases are TGTGCCAGCGGACCGGGACCCCGCTACGAGCAGTACTTC. This chain joins TRBV6-1 and TRBJ2-7; D assignment may be TRBD1 or TRBD2 (5 bases each). The CDR3 extends over 13 amino acids. Trimming left V 8 bases short and J 3 bases short, with 14 bases between. Germline lookup yields CDR1 MNHNS and CDR2 SASEGT.

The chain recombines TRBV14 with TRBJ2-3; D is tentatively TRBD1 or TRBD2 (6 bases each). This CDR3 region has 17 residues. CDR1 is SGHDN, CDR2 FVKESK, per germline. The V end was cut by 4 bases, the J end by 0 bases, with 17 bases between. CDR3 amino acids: CASSPSGRGPSTDTQYF. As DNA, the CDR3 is TGTGCCAGCAGCCCATCCGGACGGGGGCCTAGCACAGATACGCAGTATTTT.

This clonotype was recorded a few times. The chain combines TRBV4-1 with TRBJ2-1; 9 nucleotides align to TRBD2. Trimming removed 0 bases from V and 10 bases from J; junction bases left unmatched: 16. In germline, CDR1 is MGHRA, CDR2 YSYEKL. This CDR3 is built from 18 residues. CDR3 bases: TGCGCCAGCAGCCAAGAAGGGGGCGGGAGGGCCCTGCTCCGAGAGCAGTTCTTC. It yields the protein CASSQEGGGRALLREQFF.

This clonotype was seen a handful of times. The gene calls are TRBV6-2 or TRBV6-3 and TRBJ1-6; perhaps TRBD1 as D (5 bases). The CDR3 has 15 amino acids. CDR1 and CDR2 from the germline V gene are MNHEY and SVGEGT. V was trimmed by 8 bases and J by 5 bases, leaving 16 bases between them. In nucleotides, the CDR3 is TGTGCCAGCCGGGGACCCGGACATAATAATTCACCCCTCCACTTT. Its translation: CASRGPGHNNSPLHF.

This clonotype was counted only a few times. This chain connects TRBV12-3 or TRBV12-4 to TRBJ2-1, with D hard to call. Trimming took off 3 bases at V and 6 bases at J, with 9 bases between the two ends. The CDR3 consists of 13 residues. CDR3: CASSFGRLNEQFF. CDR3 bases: TGTGCCAGCAGTTTTGGCAGGCTCAATGAGCAGTTCTTC.

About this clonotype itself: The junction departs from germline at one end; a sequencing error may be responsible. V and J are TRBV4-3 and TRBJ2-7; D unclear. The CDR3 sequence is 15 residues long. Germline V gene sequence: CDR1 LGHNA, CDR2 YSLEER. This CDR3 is CASSQTDQVVLPPIF. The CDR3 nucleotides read TGCGCCAGCAGCCAAACAGACCAGGTCGTTCTCCCCCCAATCTTC.

Here the CDR3 reads CASSQDQGENEKLFF. DNA of the CDR3: TGCGCCAGCAGCCAAGATCAGGGAGAAAATGAAAAACTGTTTTTT. The J gene is TRBJ1-4, the V gene TRBV4-3; the D gene is possibly TRBD1 (5 bases). Per germline, CDR1 LGHNA and CDR2 YSLEER. This CDR3 comprises 15 residues. V lost 0 bases and J 5 bases, leaving 10 bases between the germline ends.

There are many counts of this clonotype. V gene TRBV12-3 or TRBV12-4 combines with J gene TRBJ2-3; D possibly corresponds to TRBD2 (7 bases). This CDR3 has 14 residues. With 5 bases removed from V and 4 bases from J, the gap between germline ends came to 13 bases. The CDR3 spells CASSDTGRADTQYF. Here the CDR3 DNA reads TGTGCCAGCAGTGATACAGGGAGGGCAGATACGCAGTATTTT.

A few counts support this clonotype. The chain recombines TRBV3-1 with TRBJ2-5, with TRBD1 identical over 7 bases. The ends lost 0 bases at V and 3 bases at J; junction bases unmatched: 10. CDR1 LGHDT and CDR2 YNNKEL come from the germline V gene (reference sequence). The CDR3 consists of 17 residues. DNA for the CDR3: TGTGCCAGCAGCCAAGATCGTCGGCAGGGGGAAAAAGAGACCCAGTACTTC. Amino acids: CASSQDRRQGEKETQYF.

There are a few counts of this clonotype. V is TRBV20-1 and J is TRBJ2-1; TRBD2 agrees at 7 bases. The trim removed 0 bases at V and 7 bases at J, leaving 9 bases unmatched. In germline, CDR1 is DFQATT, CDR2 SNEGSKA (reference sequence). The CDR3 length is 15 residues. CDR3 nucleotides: TGCAGTGCTAGAGAGTGGGGCGGGGGTTGGAATGAGCAGTTCTTC. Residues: CSAREWGGGWNEQFF.

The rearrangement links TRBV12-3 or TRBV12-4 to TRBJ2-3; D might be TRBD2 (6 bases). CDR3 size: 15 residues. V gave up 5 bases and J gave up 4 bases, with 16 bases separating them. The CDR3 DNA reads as TGTGCCAGCAGTCCAGGAGGGTCTAGGGCAGATACGCAGTATTTT. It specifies CASSPGGSRADTQYF.

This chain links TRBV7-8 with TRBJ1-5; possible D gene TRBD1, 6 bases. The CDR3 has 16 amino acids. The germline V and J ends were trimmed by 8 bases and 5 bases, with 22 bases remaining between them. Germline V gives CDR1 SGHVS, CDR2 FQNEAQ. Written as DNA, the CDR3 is TGTGCCAGCTCTCGAGGGGGGGCCCGAGGGTATCAGCCCCAGCATTTT. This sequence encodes CASSRGGARGYQPQHF.

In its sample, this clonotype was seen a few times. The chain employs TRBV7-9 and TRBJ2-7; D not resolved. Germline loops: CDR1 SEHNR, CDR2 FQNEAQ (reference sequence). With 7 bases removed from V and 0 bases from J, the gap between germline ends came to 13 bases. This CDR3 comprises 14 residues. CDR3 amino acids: CASTIAGSSYEQYF. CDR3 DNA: TGTGCCAGCACCATCGCAGGTAGCTCCTACGAGCAGTACTTC.

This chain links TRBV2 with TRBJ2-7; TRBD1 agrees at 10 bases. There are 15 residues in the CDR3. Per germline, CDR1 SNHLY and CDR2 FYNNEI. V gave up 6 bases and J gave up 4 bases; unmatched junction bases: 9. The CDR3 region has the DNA TGTGCCAGCAGCCGCTCCGGGACAGGGGAATACGAGCAGTACTTC. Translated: CASSRSGTGEYEQYF. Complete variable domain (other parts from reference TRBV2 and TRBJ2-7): EPEVTQTPSHQVTQMGQEVILRCVPISNHLYFYWYRQILGQKVEFLVSFYNNEISEKSEIFDDQFSVERPDGSNFTLKIRSTKLEDSAMYFCASSRSGTGEYEQYFGPGTRLTVT.

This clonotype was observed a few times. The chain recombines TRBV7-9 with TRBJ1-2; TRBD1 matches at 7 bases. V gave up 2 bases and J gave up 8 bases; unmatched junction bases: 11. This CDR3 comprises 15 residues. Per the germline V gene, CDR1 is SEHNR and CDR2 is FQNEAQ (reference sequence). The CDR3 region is CASSLIAGGRGGYTF. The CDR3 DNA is TGTGCCAGCAGCTTAATAGCAGGGGGTCGAGGAGGCTACACCTTC.